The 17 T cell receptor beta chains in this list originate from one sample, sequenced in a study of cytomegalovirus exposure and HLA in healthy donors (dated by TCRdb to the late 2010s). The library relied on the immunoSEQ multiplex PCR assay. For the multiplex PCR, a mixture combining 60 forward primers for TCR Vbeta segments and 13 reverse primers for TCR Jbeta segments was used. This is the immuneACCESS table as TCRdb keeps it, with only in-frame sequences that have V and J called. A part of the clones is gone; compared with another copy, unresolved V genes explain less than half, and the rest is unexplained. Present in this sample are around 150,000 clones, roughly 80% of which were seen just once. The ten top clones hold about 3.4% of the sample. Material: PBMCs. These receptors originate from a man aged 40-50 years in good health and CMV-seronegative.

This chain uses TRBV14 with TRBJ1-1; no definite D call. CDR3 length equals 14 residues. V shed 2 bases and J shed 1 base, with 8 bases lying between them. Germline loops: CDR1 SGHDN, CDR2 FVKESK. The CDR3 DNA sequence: TGTGCCAGCAGCCAATCAGGATGGAACACTGAAGCTTTCTTT. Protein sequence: CASSQSGWNTEAFF.

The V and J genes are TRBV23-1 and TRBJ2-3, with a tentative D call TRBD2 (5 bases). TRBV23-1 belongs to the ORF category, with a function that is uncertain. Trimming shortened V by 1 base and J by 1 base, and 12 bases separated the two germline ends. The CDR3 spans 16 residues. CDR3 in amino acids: CASSQYWERCTDTQYF. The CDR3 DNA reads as TGCGCCAGCAGTCAATATTGGGAGAGGTGCACAGATACGCAGTATTTT.

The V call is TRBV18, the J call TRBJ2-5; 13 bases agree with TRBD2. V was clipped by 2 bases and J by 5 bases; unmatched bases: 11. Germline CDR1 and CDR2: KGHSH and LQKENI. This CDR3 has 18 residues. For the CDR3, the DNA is TGTGCCAGCTCACCATCTCCGGGACTAGCGGGAAGAGGGGAGACCCAGTACTTC. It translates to CASSPSPGLAGRGETQYF.

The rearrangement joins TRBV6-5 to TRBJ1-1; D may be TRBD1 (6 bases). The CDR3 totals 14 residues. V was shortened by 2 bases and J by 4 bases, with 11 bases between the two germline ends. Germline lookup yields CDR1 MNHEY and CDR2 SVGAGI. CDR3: CASSYTGQSTEAFF. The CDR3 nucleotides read TGTGCCAGCAGTTACACAGGACAGAGCACTGAAGCTTTCTTT.

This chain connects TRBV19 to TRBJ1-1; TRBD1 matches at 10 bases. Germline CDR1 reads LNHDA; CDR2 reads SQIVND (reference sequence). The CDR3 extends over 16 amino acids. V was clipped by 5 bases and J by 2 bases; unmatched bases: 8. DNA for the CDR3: TGTGCCAGTAGTCTACTGCGGGACAGGGGAAACACTGAAGCTTTCTTT. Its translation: CASSLLRDRGNTEAFF.

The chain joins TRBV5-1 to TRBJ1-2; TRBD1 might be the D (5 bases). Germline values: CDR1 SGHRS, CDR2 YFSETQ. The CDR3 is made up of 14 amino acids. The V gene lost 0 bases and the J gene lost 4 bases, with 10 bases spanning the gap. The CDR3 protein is CASSLASGGYGYTF. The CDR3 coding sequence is TGCGCCAGCAGCTTGGCCAGCGGGGGCTATGGCTACACCTTC.

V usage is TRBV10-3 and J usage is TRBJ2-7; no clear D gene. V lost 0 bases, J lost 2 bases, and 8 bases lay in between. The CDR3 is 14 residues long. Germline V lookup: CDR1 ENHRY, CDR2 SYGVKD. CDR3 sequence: CAISESGRPYEQYF. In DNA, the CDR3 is TGTGCCATCAGTGAGTCAGGCAGGCCCTACGAGCAGTACTTC.

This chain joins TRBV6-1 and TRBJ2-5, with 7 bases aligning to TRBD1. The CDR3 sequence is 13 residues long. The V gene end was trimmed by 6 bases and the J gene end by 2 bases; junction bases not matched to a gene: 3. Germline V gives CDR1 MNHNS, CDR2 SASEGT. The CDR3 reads CASRGTVQETQYF. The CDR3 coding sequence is TGTGCCAGCAGGGGGACAGTACAAGAGACCCAGTACTTC.

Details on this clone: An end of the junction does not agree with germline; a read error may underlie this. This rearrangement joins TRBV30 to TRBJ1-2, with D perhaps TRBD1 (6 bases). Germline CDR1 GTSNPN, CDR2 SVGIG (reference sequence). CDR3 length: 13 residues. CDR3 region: CAWNLRGLRGYKF. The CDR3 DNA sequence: TGTGCCTGGAATCTGCGGGGGCTGAGGGGCTACAAATTC.

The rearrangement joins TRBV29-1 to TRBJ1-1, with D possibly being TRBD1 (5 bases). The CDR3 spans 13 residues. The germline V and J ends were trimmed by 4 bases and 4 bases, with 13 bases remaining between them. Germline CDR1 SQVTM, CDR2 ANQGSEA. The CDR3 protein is CSVVMGGGTEAFF. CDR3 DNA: TGCAGCGTTGTTATGGGGGGGGGCACTGAAGCTTTCTTT.

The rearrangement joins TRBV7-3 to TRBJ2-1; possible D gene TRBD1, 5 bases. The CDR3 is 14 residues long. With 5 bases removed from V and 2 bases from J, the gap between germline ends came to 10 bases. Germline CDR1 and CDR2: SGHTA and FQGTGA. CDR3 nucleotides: TGTGCCAGCAGCCAAGGGGCAGCCTACAATGAGCAGTTCTTC. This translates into CASSQGAAYNEQFF.

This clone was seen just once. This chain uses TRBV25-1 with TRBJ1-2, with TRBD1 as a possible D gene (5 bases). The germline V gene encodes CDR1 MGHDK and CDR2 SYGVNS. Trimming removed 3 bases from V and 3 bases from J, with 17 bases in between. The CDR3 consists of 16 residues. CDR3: CASSDSWEGRDYGYTF. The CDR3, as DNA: TGTGCCAGCAGTGACTCGTGGGAGGGGAGGGACTATGGCTACACCTTC.

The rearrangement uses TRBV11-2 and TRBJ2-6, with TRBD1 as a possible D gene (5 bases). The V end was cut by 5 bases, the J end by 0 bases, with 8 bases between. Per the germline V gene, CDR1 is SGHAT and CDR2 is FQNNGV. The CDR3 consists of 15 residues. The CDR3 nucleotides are TGTGCCAGCAGCCGAGACAGCTCTGGGGCCAACGTCCTGACTTTC. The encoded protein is CASSRDSSGANVLTF.

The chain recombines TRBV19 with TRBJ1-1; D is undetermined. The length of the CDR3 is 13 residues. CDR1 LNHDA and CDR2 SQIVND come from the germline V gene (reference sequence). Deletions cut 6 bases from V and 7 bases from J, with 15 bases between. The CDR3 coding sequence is TGTGCCAGTAGGGGCATGTGGGCGGGTGAAGCTTTCTTT. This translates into CASRGMWAGEAFF.

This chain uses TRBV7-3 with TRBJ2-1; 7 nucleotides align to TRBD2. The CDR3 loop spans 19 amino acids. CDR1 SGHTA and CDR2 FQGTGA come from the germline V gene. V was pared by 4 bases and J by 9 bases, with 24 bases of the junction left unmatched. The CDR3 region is CASSSLGTNGRFGKGEQFF. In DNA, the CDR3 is TGTGCCAGCAGCTCCCTGGGGACTAACGGGCGGTTTGGTAAGGGTGAGCAGTTCTTC.

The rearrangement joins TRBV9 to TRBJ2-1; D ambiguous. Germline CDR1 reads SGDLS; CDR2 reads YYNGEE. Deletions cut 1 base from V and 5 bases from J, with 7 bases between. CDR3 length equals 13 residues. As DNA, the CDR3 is TGTGCCAGCAGCGTATCCAGAAACAATGAGCAGTTCTTC. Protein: CASSVSRNNEQFF.

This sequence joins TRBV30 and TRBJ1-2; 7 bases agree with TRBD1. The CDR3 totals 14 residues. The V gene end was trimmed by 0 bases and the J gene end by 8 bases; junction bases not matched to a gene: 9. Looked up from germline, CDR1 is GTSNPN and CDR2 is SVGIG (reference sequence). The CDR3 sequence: CAWSVQGRPWGYTF. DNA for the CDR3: TGTGCCTGGAGTGTACAGGGGCGGCCGTGGGGCTACACCTTC.